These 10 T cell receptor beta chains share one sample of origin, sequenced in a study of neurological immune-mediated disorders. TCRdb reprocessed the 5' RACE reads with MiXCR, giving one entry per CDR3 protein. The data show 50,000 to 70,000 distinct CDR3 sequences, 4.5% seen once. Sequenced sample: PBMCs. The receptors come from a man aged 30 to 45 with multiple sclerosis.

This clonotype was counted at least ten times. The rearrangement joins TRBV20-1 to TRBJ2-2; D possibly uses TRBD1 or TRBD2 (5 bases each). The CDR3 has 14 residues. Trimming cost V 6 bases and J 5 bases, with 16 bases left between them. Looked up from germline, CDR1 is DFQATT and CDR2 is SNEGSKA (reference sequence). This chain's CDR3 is CSAHRGTTTGELFF. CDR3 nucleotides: TGCAGTGCCCACCGTGGGACGACAACCGGGGAGCTGTTTTTT.

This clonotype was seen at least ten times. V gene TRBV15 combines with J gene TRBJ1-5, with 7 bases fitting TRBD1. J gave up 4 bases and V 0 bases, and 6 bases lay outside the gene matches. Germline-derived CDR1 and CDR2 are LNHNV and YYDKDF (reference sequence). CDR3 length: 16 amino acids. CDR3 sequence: CATSREGRGGNQPQHF. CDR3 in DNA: TGTGCCACCAGCAGAGAGGGCAGGGGGGGAAATCAGCCCCAGCATTTT.

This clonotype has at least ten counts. As DNA, the CDR3 is TGCGCCAGCAGCCAAGAGGAACAGACATACTATGGCTACACCTTC. Translated: CASSQEEQTYYGYTF. The rearrangement uses TRBV4-1 and TRBJ1-2; D is unresolved. Germline-derived CDR1 and CDR2 are MGHRA and YSYEKL. CDR3 length: 15 residues. Trimming took 0 bases from V and 3 from J, leaving 11 bases between them.

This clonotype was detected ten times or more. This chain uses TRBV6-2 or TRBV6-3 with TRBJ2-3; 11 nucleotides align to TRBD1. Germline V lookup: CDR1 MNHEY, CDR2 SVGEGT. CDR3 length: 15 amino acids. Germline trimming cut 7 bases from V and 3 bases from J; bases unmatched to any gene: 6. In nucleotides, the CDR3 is TGTGCCAGCACCCTCGGGGACAGGGGGACAGATACGCAGTATTTT. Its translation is CASTLGDRGTDTQYF.

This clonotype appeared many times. In DNA form, the CDR3 reads TGTGCCAGCAGTGACCAGGGGAGTGGAAACACCATATATTTT. As protein: CASSDQGSGNTIYF. The chain employs TRBV12-3 or TRBV12-4 and TRBJ1-3; possible D gene TRBD1, 6 bases. This CDR3 region has 14 residues. Between the trimmed V and J ends, which lost 5 bases and 3 bases, there was a span of 11 bases.

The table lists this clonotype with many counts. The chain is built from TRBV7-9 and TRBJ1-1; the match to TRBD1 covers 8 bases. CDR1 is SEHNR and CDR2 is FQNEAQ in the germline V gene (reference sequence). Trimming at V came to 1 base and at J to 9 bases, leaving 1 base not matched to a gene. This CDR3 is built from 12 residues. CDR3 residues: CASSLDRGKAFF. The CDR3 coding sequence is TGTGCCAGCAGCTTAGACAGGGGGAAAGCTTTCTTT.

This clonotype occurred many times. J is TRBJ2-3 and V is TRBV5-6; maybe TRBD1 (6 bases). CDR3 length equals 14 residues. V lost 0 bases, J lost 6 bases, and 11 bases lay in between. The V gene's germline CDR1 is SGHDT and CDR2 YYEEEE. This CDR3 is CASSLVDRRDTQYF. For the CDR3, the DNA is TGTGCCAGCAGCTTGGTAGACAGGAGGGATACGCAGTATTTT.

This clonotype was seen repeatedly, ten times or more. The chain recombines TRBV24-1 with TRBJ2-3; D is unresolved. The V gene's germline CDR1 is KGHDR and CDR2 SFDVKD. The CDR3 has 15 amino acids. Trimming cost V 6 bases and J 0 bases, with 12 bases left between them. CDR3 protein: CATSLRGTSTDTQYF. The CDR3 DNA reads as TGTGCCACCAGTTTGCGTGGTACTAGCACAGATACGCAGTATTTT.

CDR3 sequence: CASRGGQGATEAFF. As DNA, the CDR3 is TGCGCCAGCAGAGGTGGACAGGGGGCTACTGAAGCTTTCTTT. V usage is TRBV5-1 and J usage is TRBJ1-1, with 11 nucleotides matching TRBD1. The CDR3 extends over 14 amino acids. Looked up from germline, CDR1 is SGHRS and CDR2 is YFSETQ. Trimming took 5 bases from V and 5 from J; bases not matched to a gene: 5.

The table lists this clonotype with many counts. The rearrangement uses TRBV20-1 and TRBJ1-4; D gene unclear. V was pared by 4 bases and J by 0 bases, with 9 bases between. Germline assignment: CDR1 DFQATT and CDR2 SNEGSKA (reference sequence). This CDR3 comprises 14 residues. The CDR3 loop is CSAKGGSTNEKLFF. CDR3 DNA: TGCAGTGCTAAAGGTGGCTCAACTAATGAAAAACTGTTTTTT.